This TCR beta chain was sequenced for a study of T cell responses to AZD1222 COVID-19 vaccine. Study-wide points: Clonal diversity was possibly underestimated, and the donors were mostly white British, with more females. Reports say nearly half of spike-specific TCRs go after unmutated variant regions. Receipt of two AZD1222 doses was followed by a rise in Spike-specific TCR breadth and depth.

About this clone: No antigen is known for it.

Trimming left V 3 bases short and J 7 bases short, with 7 bases between. Germline CDR1 MRHNA, CDR2 SNTAGT. The CDR3 length is 13 residues. Sequencing used immunoSEQ multiplex PCR; TCRdb keeps in-frame clones, though not all of them. The data contain roughly 110,000 clones, roughly nine tenths of them seen just once; the ten biggest clones take up 4.5%. The gene calls are TRBV6-4 and TRBJ1-6, with unresolved D. This receptor was obtained from an adult in good health. The specimen comprised peripheral blood, sampled on day 0 of AZD1222 vaccination. In nucleotides, the CDR3 is TGTGCCAGCAGTGAGGGAGGGAATTCACCCCTCCACTTT. This translates into CASSEGGNSPLHF.